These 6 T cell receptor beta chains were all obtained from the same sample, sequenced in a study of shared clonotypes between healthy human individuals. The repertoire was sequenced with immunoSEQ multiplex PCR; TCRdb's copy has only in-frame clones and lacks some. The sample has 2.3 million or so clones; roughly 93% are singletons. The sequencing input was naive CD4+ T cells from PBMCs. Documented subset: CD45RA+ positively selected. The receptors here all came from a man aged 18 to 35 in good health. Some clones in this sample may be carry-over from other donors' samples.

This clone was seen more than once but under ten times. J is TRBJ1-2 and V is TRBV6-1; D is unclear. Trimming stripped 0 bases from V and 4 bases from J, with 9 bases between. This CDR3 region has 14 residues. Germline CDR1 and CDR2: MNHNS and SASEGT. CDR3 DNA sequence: TGTGCCAGCAGTGAAGCTACACAACGCTATGGCTACACCTTC. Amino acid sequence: CASSEATQRYGYTF.

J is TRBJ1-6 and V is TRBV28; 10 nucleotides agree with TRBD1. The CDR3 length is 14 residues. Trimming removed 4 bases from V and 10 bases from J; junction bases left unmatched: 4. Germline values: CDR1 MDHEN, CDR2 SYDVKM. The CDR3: CASSSGTGVSPLHF. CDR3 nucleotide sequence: TGTGCCAGCAGTTCCGGGACAGGGGTGTCACCCCTCCACTTT. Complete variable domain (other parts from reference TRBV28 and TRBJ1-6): DVKVTQSSRYLVKRTGEKVFLECVQDMDHENMFWYRQDPGLGLRLIYFSYDVKMKEKGDIPEGYSVSREKKERFSLILESASTNQTSMYLCASSSGTGVSPLHFGNGTRLTVT.

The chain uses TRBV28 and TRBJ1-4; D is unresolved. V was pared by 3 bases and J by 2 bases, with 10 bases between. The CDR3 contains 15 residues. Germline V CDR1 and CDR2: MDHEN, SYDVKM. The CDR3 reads CASSFHRATNEKLFF. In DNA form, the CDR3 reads TGTGCCAGCAGTTTCCACCGCGCGACTAATGAAAAACTGTTTTTT.

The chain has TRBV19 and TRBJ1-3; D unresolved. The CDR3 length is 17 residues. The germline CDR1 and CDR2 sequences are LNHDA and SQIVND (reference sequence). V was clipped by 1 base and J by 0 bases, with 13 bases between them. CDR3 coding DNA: TGTGCCAGTAGTATAGGCCGCCCGGTTCACTCTGGAAACACCATATATTTT. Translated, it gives CASSIGRPVHSGNTIYF.

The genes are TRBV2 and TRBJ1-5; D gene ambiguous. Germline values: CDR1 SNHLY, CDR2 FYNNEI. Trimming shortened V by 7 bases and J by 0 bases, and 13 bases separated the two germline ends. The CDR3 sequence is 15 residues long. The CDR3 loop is CASKMASYSNQPQHF. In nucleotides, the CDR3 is TGTGCCAGCAAGATGGCATCTTATAGCAATCAGCCCCAGCATTTT.

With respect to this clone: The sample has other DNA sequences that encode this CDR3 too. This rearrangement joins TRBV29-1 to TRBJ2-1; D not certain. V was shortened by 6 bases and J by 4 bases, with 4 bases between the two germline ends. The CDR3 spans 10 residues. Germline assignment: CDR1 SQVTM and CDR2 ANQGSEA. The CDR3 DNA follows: TGCAGCGTCCATTACAATGAGCAGTTCTTC. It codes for CSVHYNEQFF.